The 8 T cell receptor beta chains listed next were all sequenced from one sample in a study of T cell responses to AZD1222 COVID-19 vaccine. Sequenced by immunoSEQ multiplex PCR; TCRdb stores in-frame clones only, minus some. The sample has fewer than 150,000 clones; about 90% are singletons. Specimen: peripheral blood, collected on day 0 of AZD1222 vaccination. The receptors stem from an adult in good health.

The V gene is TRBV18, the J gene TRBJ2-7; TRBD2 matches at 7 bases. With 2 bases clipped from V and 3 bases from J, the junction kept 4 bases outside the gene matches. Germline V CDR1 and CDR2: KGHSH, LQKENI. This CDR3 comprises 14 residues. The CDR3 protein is CASSPGTTHYEQYF. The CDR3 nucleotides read TGTGCCAGCTCACCAGGGACTACCCACTACGAGCAGTACTTC.

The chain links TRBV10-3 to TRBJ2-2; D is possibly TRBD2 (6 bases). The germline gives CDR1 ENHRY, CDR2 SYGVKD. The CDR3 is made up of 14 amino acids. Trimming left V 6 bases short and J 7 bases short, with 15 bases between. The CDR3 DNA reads TGTGCCATCAGGATCAGGTTGGAGGGCGGGGAGCTGTTTTTT. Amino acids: CAIRIRLEGGELFF.

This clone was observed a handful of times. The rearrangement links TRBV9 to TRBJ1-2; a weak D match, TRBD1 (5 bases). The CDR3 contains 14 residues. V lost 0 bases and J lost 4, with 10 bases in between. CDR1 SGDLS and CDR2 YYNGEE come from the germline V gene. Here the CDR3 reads CASSVASGSYGYTF. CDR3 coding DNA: TGTGCCAGCAGCGTAGCTTCAGGGTCCTATGGCTACACCTTC.

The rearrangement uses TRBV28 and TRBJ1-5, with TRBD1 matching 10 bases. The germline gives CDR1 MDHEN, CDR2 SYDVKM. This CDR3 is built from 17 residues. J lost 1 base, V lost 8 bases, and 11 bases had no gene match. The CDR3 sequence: CASGDRGGFGSNQPQHF. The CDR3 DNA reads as TGTGCCAGCGGGGACAGGGGTGGATTCGGGAGCAATCAGCCCCAGCATTTT.

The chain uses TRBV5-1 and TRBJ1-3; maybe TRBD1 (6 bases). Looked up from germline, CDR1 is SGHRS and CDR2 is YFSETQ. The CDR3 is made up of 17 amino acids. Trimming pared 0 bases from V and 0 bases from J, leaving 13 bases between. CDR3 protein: CASSLEDSLNSGNTIYF. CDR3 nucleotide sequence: TGCGCCAGCAGCTTGGAGGACAGTCTGAACTCTGGAAACACCATATATTTT.

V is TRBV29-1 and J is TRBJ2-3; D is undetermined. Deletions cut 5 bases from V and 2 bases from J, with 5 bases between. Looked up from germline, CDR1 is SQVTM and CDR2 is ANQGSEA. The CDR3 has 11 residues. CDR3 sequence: CSVTYTDTQYF. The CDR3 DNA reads TGCAGCGTTACCTACACAGATACGCAGTATTTT.

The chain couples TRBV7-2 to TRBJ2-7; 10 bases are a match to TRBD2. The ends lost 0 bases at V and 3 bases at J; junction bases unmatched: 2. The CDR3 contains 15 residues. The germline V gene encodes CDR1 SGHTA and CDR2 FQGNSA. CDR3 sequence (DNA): TGTGCCAGCAGCTTAGCGGCTAGCGGGAGCTACGAGCAGTACTTC. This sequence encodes CASSLAASGSYEQYF.

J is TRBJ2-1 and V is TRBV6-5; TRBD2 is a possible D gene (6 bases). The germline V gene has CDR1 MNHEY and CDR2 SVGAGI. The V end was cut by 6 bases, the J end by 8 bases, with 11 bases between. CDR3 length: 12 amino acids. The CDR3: CASSPTSYEQFF. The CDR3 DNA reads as TGTGCCAGCAGCCCCACTAGCTATGAGCAGTTCTTC.